This T cell receptor beta chain was retrieved from a study of cytomegalovirus exposure and HLA in healthy donors. The CDR3 contains 17 residues. The germline V gene encodes CDR1 SGHVS and CDR2 FNYEAQ. Trimming removed 2 bases from V and 1 base from J, with 17 bases in between. Amplification used 60 Vbeta primers and 13 Jbeta primers. Using immunoSEQ multiplex PCR, the repertoire was profiled, and TCRdb retains in-frame clones only, with some absent. The sample has about 150,000 clones, 70% to 85% seen once. This TCR derives from a male donor in good health and CMV-seronegative. The chain is built from TRBV7-6 and TRBJ2-5, with a weak D call TRBD1 (6 bases). Sample: PBMCs. This CDR3 reads CASSLRTVAGVQETQYF. In DNA form, the CDR3 reads TGTGCCAGCAGCTTACGAACCGTAGCAGGGGTCCAAGAGACCCAGTACTTC.